The 23 T cell receptor beta chains reported below all come from one sample, sequenced in a study of post-analysis software for immune sequencing data. Whole-study results and caveats: Five or six TRBV segments, TRBV5-6, TRBV5-1 and TRBV20-1 among them, were found more frequent in patients than controls.

Unique molecular identifiers had been added to the TCR beta cDNA libraries. TCRdb processed the PCR reads anew with MiXCR; each CDR3 protein has one entry. The table has 400,000 to 500,000 distinct CDR3 sequences, 39% seen once. For these TCRs, the target antigens are not known. The sample taken for sequencing was blood. These receptor sequences come from a girl aged 2-10 years with multiple sclerosis.

In this sample, this clonotype turned up a few times. V gene TRBV5-1 combines with J gene TRBJ2-5; possibly TRBD2 for D (5 bases). The J call is uncertain, as TRBJ2-7 better fits the DNA end. Germline V CDR1 and CDR2: SGHRS, YFSETQ. There are 15 residues in the CDR3. CDR3 sequence reads: CASSLVGKAGIEQYF. The CDR3 DNA sequence: TGCGCCAGCAGCTTGGTTGGAAAAGCCGGGATCGAGCAGTACTTC.

This clonotype showed up just a few times. The chain has TRBV20-1 and TRBJ1-1; D remains ambiguous. This CDR3 is built from 15 residues. Germline CDR1 reads DFQATT; CDR2 reads SNEGSKA (reference sequence). V dropped 5 bases and J dropped 6 bases, with 22 bases sitting between them. The DNA of the CDR3 is TGCAGTGCTCCGTCCCATATGACGGAATTCCCTGAAGCTTTCTTT. Its protein product is CSAPSHMTEFPEAFF.

The genes are TRBV20-1 and TRBJ1-1; tentative D call: TRBD1 (5 bases). The length of the CDR3 is 19 residues. Germline CDR1 DFQATT, CDR2 SNEGSKA (reference sequence). The V end was cut by 3 bases, the J end by 0 bases, with 26 bases between. This CDR3 reads CSARSGTIFPIPMNTEAFF. For the CDR3, the DNA is TGCAGTGCTAGGAGCGGGACTATCTTCCCGATCCCCATGAACACTGAAGCTTTCTTT.

This clonotype was found a few times. The V gene is TRBV20-1, the J gene TRBJ1-2; tentative D call: TRBD1 (6 bases). Deletions cut 3 bases from V and 8 bases from J, with 25 bases between. Germline CDR1 reads DFQATT; CDR2 reads SNEGSKA (reference sequence). The CDR3 contains 16 residues. Here the CDR3 DNA reads TGCAGTGCTAGGTGCACTAACAGGGAGTTAGATCAGGGCTACACCTTC. Its translation is CSARCTNRELDQGYTF.

The chain has TRBV29-1 and TRBJ1-1; 7 positions match TRBD1. V was pared by 6 bases and J by 4 bases, with 2 bases of the junction left unmatched. Germline V gene sequence: CDR1 SQVTM, CDR2 ANQGSEA. This CDR3 is 11 amino acids long. The CDR3 nucleotides are TGCAGCGTCTCAGGGGGCACTGAAGCTTTCTTT. Amino acids: CSVSGGTEAFF.

The chain joins TRBV12-3 or TRBV12-4 to TRBJ1-4; no reliable D call. The CDR3 extends over 12 amino acids. V was clipped by 7 bases and J by 4 bases, with 7 bases between them. CDR3 nucleotide sequence: TGTGCCAGCACCGCGATTAATGAAAAACTGTTTTTT. Protein: CASTAINEKLFF.

In regard to this clonotype: A read error may explain this, as a much larger clone is one base away. The CDR3 DNA sequence: TGCGTCAGCAGCCAAGATAAAGAGACAGGGAGGTACGAGCAGTACTTC. This codes for CVSSQDKETGRYEQYF. V gene TRBV4-3 combines with J gene TRBJ2-4; TRBD1 might be the D (7 bases). With the DNA end fitting TRBJ2-7 better, the J assignment may be wrong. CDR3 length: 16 amino acids. Germline V CDR1 and CDR2: LGHNA, YSLEER.

The chain couples TRBV6-1 to TRBJ2-3; 10 bases are shared with TRBD2. The CDR3 length is 15 residues. CDR1 is MNHNS and CDR2 is SASEGT in the germline V gene. The trim removed 11 bases at V and 7 bases at J, leaving 15 bases unmatched. The CDR3 sequence: CAGSWGLASGNTQYF. The DNA for the CDR3 is TGTGCCGGGAGCTGGGGACTAGCGAGTGGGAATACGCAGTATTTT.

The rearrangement links TRBV7-9 to TRBJ1-2; D is unresolved. Deletions cut 5 bases from V and 8 bases from J, with 15 bases between. The length of the CDR3 is 13 residues. The germline V gene has CDR1 SEHNR and CDR2 FQNEAQ (reference sequence). CDR3 bases: TGTGCCAGCAGCCTGTTGGAGGGCGACGGCTACACCTTC. This codes for CASSLLEGDGYTF.

This clonotype has only a few counts. The rearrangement links TRBV5-1 to TRBJ2-5; D ambiguous. Trimming removed 4 bases from V and 0 bases from J, with 7 bases in between. Per the germline V gene, CDR1 is SGHRS and CDR2 is YFSETQ. CDR3 size: 13 residues. In DNA, the CDR3 is TGCGCCAGCAGCACCGCGTACCAAGAGACCCAGTACTTC. Translation gives CASSTAYQETQYF.

V is TRBV20-1 and J is TRBJ1-2; weak D call: TRBD1 (5 bases). V gave up 3 bases and J gave up 4 bases, with 18 bases separating them. The CDR3 loop spans 15 amino acids. Germline assignment: CDR1 DFQATT and CDR2 SNEGSKA (reference sequence). The CDR3 nucleotides are TGCAGTGCTAGGCTAGAGATCCAGGGTCTCTATGGCTACACCTTC. This sequence encodes CSARLEIQGLYGYTF.

The sample holds a few counts of this clonotype. The V gene is TRBV29-1, the J gene TRBJ2-1; D ambiguous. The CDR3 totals 13 residues. Germline V gene sequence: CDR1 SQVTM, CDR2 ANQGSEA. The V end was cut by 6 bases, the J end by 9 bases, with 18 bases between. This CDR3 reads CSVKLKFGGEQFF. CDR3 DNA sequence: TGCAGCGTCAAACTCAAGTTCGGTGGTGAGCAGTTCTTC.

This chain connects TRBV5-8 to TRBJ2-1; the match to TRBD2 covers 8 bases. J gave up 10 bases and V 0 bases, and 12 bases lay outside the gene matches. The CDR3 sequence is 16 residues long. Germline V CDR1 and CDR2: SGHTS, YDEGEE. The CDR3 nucleotides are TGTGCCAGCAGCTTGGGCCCGGGAGGGCCTCTTGGAGAGCAGTTCTTC. Translated, it gives CASSLGPGGPLGEQFF.

The chain combines TRBV2 with TRBJ1-5, with 12 bases that match TRBD1. The CDR3 runs 14 residues. The V segment lost 7 bases and the J segment 6 bases; nucleotides outside the gene matches: 4. CDR1 is SNHLY and CDR2 is FYNNEI in the germline V gene. The CDR3 is CASIRDRGPQPQHF. The CDR3 coding sequence is TGTGCCAGCATCCGGGACAGGGGGCCTCAGCCCCAGCATTTT.

The chain combines TRBV27 with TRBJ2-3, with unresolved D. V dropped 2 bases and J dropped 3 bases, with 15 bases sitting between them. Germline V lookup: CDR1 MNHEY, CDR2 SMNVEV (reference sequence). The CDR3 sequence is 16 residues long. CDR3 residues: CASSLLTSSRTDTQYF. CDR3 DNA sequence: TGTGCCAGCAGTTTACTCACCAGCTCCAGGACAGATACGCAGTATTTT.

The chain joins TRBV13 to TRBJ2-4; a possible D gene is TRBD1 (5 bases). The CDR3 covers 15 residues. CDR1 and CDR2 (germline): PRHDT, FYEKMQ (reference sequence). Trimming removed 5 bases from V and 2 bases from J, with 13 bases in between. In DNA, the CDR3 is TGTGCCAGCAGCCTTTTACAGGATCCCAAAAACATTCAGTACTTC. It translates to CASSLLQDPKNIQYF.

This clonotype was observed a handful of times. The chain has TRBV29-1 and TRBJ1-2, with 7 bases that match TRBD1. CDR1 and CDR2 (germline): SQVTM, ANQGSEA. The length of the CDR3 is 13 residues. Losses at the gene ends were 2 bases for V and 5 bases for J; bases not matched to a gene: 5. Here the CDR3 DNA reads TGCAGCGTTGAATCGGCAGGGGGATATGGCTACACCTTC. It yields the protein CSVESAGGYGYTF.

The chain couples TRBV7-9 to TRBJ2-7; D is unresolved. Trimming removed 3 bases at V and 2 bases at J, with 14 bases between. The CDR3 is 15 amino acids. CDR1 is SEHNR, CDR2 FQNEAQ, per germline (reference sequence). The DNA of the CDR3 is TGTGCCAGCAGCTTCTATGACCCAAGCCCCTACGAGCAGTACTTC. Translation: CASSFYDPSPYEQYF.

This chain connects TRBV5-4 to TRBJ2-5; D might be TRBD1 or TRBD2, each matching 5 bases. CDR1 SGHNT and CDR2 YYREEE come from the germline V gene (reference sequence). The CDR3 is 15 residues long. Trimming removed 0 bases at V and 11 bases at J, with 20 bases between. The CDR3 sequence is CASSLEGSQGEEQYF. DNA for the CDR3: TGTGCCAGCAGCTTGGAGGGGAGTCAAGGTGAGGAGCAGTACTTC.

In nucleotides, the CDR3 is TGTGCCAGCAGTTATGCGGGAGTTGAGGGGGAAAAACTGTTTTTT. It is translated as CASSYAGVEGEKLFF. The chain employs TRBV6-5 and TRBJ1-4; perhaps TRBD1 as D (5 bases). Looked up from germline, CDR1 is MNHEY and CDR2 is SVGAGI. Trimming removed 3 bases from V and 8 bases from J, with 16 bases in between. The CDR3 covers 15 residues.

The genes are TRBV7-9 and TRBJ2-5; the match to TRBD1 covers 8 bases. The DNA end is more similar to TRBJ2-7, so the J call may be wrong. The CDR3 covers 16 residues. Germline assignment: CDR1 SEHNR and CDR2 FQNEAQ (reference sequence). The CDR3 nucleotides are TGTGCCAGCAGCTTAGAACCCGGGACAGGTACGATCGAGCAGTACTTC. Residues: CASSLEPGTGTIEQYF.

This clonotype appeared a few times. This rearrangement joins TRBV4-1 to TRBJ2-7; 7 bases are a match to TRBD2. Germline V gene sequence: CDR1 MGHRA, CDR2 YSYEKL. Unmatched junction bases numbered 4, after V lost 3 bases and J lost 2 bases. The CDR3 totals 14 residues. This chain's CDR3 is CASSQTSSTYEQYF. The CDR3 nucleotides are TGCGCCAGCAGCCAGACTAGCTCGACCTACGAGCAGTACTTC.

This chain links TRBV2 with TRBJ2-3, with TRBD2 identical over 14 bases. CDR1 is SNHLY and CDR2 is FYNNEI in the germline V gene. Trimming removed 5 bases from V and 6 bases from J; junction bases left unmatched: 4. CDR3 length: 15 residues. CDR3 loop: CASSTGLAGADTQYF. As DNA, the CDR3 is TGTGCCAGCAGTACGGGACTAGCGGGGGCCGATACGCAGTATTTT.